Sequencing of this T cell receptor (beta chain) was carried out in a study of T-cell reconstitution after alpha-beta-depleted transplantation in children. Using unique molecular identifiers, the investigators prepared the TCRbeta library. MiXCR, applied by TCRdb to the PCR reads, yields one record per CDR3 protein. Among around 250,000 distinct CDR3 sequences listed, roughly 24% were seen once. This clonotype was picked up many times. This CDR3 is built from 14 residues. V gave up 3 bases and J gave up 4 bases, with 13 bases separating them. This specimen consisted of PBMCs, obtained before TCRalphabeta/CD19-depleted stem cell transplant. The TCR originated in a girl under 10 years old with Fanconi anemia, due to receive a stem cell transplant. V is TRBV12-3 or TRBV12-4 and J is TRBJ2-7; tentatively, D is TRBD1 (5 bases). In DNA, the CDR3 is TGTGCCAGCAGTTTGGTCCAGGGTGGGTACGAGCAGTACTTC. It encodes CASSLVQGGYEQYF.